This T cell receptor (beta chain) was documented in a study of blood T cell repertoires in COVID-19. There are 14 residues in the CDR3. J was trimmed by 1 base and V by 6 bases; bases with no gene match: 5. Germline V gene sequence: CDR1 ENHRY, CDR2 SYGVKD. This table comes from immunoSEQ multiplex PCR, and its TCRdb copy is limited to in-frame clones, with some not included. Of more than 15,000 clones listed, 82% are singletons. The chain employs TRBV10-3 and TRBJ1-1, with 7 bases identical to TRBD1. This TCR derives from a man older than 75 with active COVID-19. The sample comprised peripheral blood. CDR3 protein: CAISLTGRNTEAFF. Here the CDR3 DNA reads TGTGCCATCAGCCTGACAGGGAGGAACACTGAAGCTTTCTTT.